The clone carrying this T cell receptor beta chain was counted many times. The sample comes from a study of CD8 T cells in ankylosing spondylitis. TCR beta libraries were made by quantitative 5'-RACE with molecular barcodes. TCRdb used MiXCR to reprocess the 5' RACE reads, holding one entry per CDR3 protein. Of about 250,000 distinct CDR3 sequences listed, 20% to 30% are singletons. This clonotype was obtained from a male donor with ankylosing spondylitis or in good health (not recorded which). Sequencing was carried out using blood, either unsorted or a sorted T cell fraction (not recorded which).

This chain's CDR3 is CAISGGWGSGGANEQFF. The DNA of the CDR3 is TGTGCCATCAGTGGGGGATGGGGAAGCGGGGGGGCCAATGAGCAGTTCTTC. This chain links TRBV10-3 with TRBJ2-1; 10 positions agree with TRBD2. Trimming removed 4 bases from V and 6 bases from J; junction bases left unmatched: 12. This CDR3 is 17 amino acids long. Germline assignment: CDR1 ENHRY and CDR2 SYGVKD.